This entry lists 30 T cell receptor beta chains sequenced from one sample in a study of STAT3 mutations in large granular lymphocyte leukemia. Study-wide results and limits: Every T-LGLL patient had at least one immunodominant TCRbeta clonotype.

No antigen has been assigned to these receptors. Profiling relied on immunoSEQ multiplex PCR, and the TCRdb table lists in-frame clones only, not all of them. The sample holds thousands of clones; 90% to 95% are singletons and the top ten take around 44%. Sequences were obtained from peripheral blood mononuclear cells. Receptors originate from a man aged 50-60 years with T-cell large granular lymphocyte leukemia. Some clones in this sample may be carry-over from other donors' samples.

This rearrangement joins TRBV6-5 to TRBJ1-2; D uncertain. Germline assignment: CDR1 MNHEY and CDR2 SVGAGI. This CDR3 is built from 15 residues. V was trimmed by 0 bases and J by 8 bases, leaving 16 bases between them. The CDR3 coding sequence is TGTGCCAGCAGTTACTCGGAACGCCCCGGTTGGGGCTACACCTTC. Translation gives CASSYSERPGWGYTF.

V is TRBV19 and J is TRBJ1-1; D is ambiguous. Germline CDR1 is LNHDA and CDR2 is SQIVND (reference sequence). The CDR3 loop spans 13 amino acids. Trimming left V 3 bases short and J 3 bases short, with 8 bases between. The CDR3 region is CASSIGLDTEAFF. CDR3 in DNA: TGTGCCAGTAGTATCGGGTTGGACACTGAAGCTTTCTTT.

The gene calls are TRBV11-2 and TRBJ1-2, with D unclear. The CDR3 loop spans 11 amino acids. CDR1 is SGHAT, CDR2 FQNNGV, per germline. Deletions cut 1 base from V and 8 bases from J, with 5 bases between. The CDR3 spells CASSLAWGYTF. The CDR3 nucleotides read TGTGCCAGCAGCTTAGCTTGGGGCTACACCTTC.

This clone has just a few counts. The chain joins TRBV4-1 to TRBJ1-5, with D hard to call. The V gene lost 0 bases and the J gene lost 0 bases, with 6 bases spanning the gap. The CDR3 totals 15 residues. The germline V gene encodes CDR1 MGHRA and CDR2 YSYEKL. Here the CDR3 reads CASSQEAYSNQPQHF. The CDR3 region has the DNA TGCGCCAGCAGCCAAGAAGCCTATAGCAATCAGCCCCAGCATTTT.

The sample holds one count of this clone. The chain employs TRBV19 and TRBJ2-3; TRBD1 matches at 7 bases. V lost 7 bases to trimming and J lost 2 bases; unmatched junction nucleotides: 6. This CDR3 is 14 amino acids long. Germline values: CDR1 LNHDA, CDR2 SQIVND (reference sequence). The CDR3: CASKTGNFTDTQYF. CDR3 in DNA: TGTGCCAGTAAGACAGGGAATTTCACAGATACGCAGTATTTT.

The chain is built from TRBV5-1 and TRBJ1-1; the match to TRBD1 covers 7 bases. Per the germline V gene, CDR1 is SGHRS and CDR2 is YFSETQ. The J segment lost 6 bases and the V segment lost 0 bases, leaving 5 bases of the junction unmatched. The CDR3 sequence is 14 residues long. The CDR3 sequence: CASSLAQGRAEAFF. CDR3 in DNA: TGCGCCAGCAGCTTGGCACAGGGGCGAGCTGAAGCTTTCTTT.

V gene TRBV30 combines with J gene TRBJ1-2; D call uncertain. The germline V gene has CDR1 GTSNPN and CDR2 SVGIG (reference sequence). V was clipped by 2 bases and J by 6 bases, with 16 bases between them. This CDR3 spans 14 amino acids. The CDR3 loop is CAWSRRGLPNGYTF. As DNA, the CDR3 is TGTGCCTGGAGTCGTAGAGGTTTGCCCAATGGCTACACCTTC.

This chain uses TRBV18 with TRBJ1-2, with a possible D match to TRBD1 (5 bases). The CDR3 is 13 amino acids. Germline V gene sequence: CDR1 KGHSH, CDR2 LQKENI. Trimming removed 2 bases at V and 7 bases at J, with 11 bases between. The CDR3 DNA reads TGTGCCAGCTCACCATCGGGGGACCGTGGCTACACCTTC. Its protein is CASSPSGDRGYTF.

The J gene is TRBJ2-3, the V gene TRBV18, with D unclear. The V gene's germline CDR1 is KGHSH and CDR2 LQKENI. V shed 4 bases and J shed 0 bases, with 8 bases lying between them. This CDR3 comprises 14 residues. CDR3 amino acids: CASSLRVSTDTQYF. The CDR3, as DNA: TGTGCCAGCTCACTAAGGGTTAGCACAGATACGCAGTATTTT. Full variable domain (rest looked up from reference TRBV18 and TRBJ2-3): NAGVMQNPRHLVRRRGQEARLRCSPMKGHSHVYWYRQLPEEGLKFMVYLQKENIIDESGMPKERFSAEFPKEGPSILRIQQVVRGDSAAYFCASSLRVSTDTQYFGPGTRLTVL.

The J gene is TRBJ2-2, the V gene TRBV5-6; 7 bases are a match to TRBD1. Germline V gene sequence: CDR1 SGHDT, CDR2 YYEEEE. The junction had 11 bases not matched to a gene; V was cut back by 4 bases and J by 2 bases. This CDR3 region has 17 residues. DNA for the CDR3: TGTGCCAGCAGCCCTCGTAACCACAGGGGCAACACCGGGGAGCTGTTTTTT. This sequence encodes CASSPRNHRGNTGELFF.

This sequence joins TRBV2 and TRBJ2-4; a weak D match, TRBD2 (6 bases). The CDR3 runs to 13 residues. The germline V gene encodes CDR1 SNHLY and CDR2 FYNNEI. Trimming removed 8 bases at V and 0 bases at J, with 8 bases between. The CDR3 nucleotides read TGTGCCAGCCTGGGACTAGCCAAAAACATTCAGTACTTC. It specifies CASLGLAKNIQYF. The full variable domain, in which reference TRBV2 and TRBJ2-4 provide the parts outside the CDR3, is EPEVTQTPSHQVTQMGQEVILRCVPISNHLYFYWYRQILGQKVEFLVSFYNNEISEKSEIFDDQFSVERPDGSNFTLKIRSTKLEDSAMYFCASLGLAKNIQYFGAGTRLSVL.

This chain links TRBV30 with TRBJ1-1; possible D gene TRBD1, 6 bases. The CDR3 covers 14 residues. From germline, CDR1 is GTSNPN and CDR2 SVGIG (reference sequence). V dropped 1 base and J dropped 2 bases, with 11 bases sitting between them. The CDR3 sequence: CAWSGGTTNTEAFF. For the CDR3, the DNA is TGTGCCTGGAGTGGCGGGACAACAAACACTGAAGCTTTCTTT.

This rearrangement joins TRBV29-1 to TRBJ2-3; D possibly corresponds to TRBD1 (6 bases). CDR3 size: 11 residues. The V end lost 4 bases, the J end lost 6 bases, and 8 bases lay between the germline ends. Germline assignment: CDR1 SQVTM and CDR2 ANQGSEA. CDR3: CSVGTGDTQYF. The CDR3 nucleotides are TGCAGCGTTGGAACAGGGGATACGCAGTATTTT.

V is TRBV5-4 and J is TRBJ2-1; D call uncertain. Trimming cost V 1 base and J 9 bases, with 5 bases left between them. The CDR3 is 11 residues long. The V gene's germline CDR1 is SGHNT and CDR2 YYREEE (reference sequence). This chain's CDR3 is CASSLFPEQFF. CDR3 nucleotides: TGTGCCAGCAGCTTGTTCCCTGAGCAGTTCTTC. Complete variable domain (other parts from reference TRBV5-4 and TRBJ2-1): ETGVTQSPTHLIKTRGQQVTLRCSSQSGHNTVSWYQQALGQGPQFIFQYYREEENGRGNFPPRFSGLQFPNYSSELNVNALELDDSALYLCASSLFPEQFFGPGTRLTVL.

The chain links TRBV5-1 to TRBJ1-4; TRBD1 aligns across 8 bases. J was trimmed by 6 bases and V by 5 bases; bases with no gene match: 9. Germline-derived CDR1 and CDR2 are SGHRS and YFSETQ. The CDR3 consists of 15 residues. The CDR3 coding sequence is TGCGCCAGCAGGACCTCGGGGACAGGATATGAAAAACTGTTTTTT. Protein sequence: CASRTSGTGYEKLFF.

The rearrangement links TRBV19 to TRBJ1-1, with D unclear. Germline CDR1 LNHDA, CDR2 SQIVND (reference sequence). Trimming stripped 7 bases from V and 0 bases from J, with 12 bases between. The CDR3 is 14 residues long. CDR3 sequence (DNA): TGTGCCAGTAAGAGCAGACCTTTGAACACTGAAGCTTTCTTT. Translating gives CASKSRPLNTEAFF.

The chain couples TRBV6-5 to TRBJ2-1; 11 bases are a match to TRBD2. The CDR3 extends over 15 amino acids. The V gene end was trimmed by 6 bases and the J gene end by 6 bases; junction bases not matched to a gene: 7. Germline CDR1 and CDR2: MNHEY and SVGAGI. Here the CDR3 DNA reads TGTGCCAGCAGCTATACTAGCGGGGGATTCAATGAGCAGTTCTTC. Translating it yields CASSYTSGGFNEQFF.

The V call is TRBV20-1, the J call TRBJ1-1; unclear D gene. This CDR3 contains 11 residues. V was clipped by 0 bases and J by 8 bases, with 7 bases between them. Germline-derived CDR1 and CDR2 are DFQATT and SNEGSKA (reference sequence). DNA of the CDR3: TGCAGTGCTAGAGAACAGCAAGAAGCTTTCTTT. Protein product: CSAREQQEAFF.

To note about this clone: The junction departs from germline at one end; a sequencing error may be responsible. V is TRBV11-2 and J is TRBJ2-3, with a possible D match to TRBD2 (6 bases). The length of the CDR3 is 13 residues. Germline V gene sequence: CDR1 SGHAT, CDR2 FQNNGV. The CDR3 DNA sequence: TGTGCCAGCAGTTTAGCGGGCACAGATACGCAGTATTTT. This codes for CASSLAGTDTQYF.

The V gene is TRBV4-2, the J gene TRBJ1-1; D ambiguous. The V end was cut by 0 bases, the J end by 5 bases, with 10 bases between. CDR1 and CDR2 from the germline V gene are LGHNA and YNFKEQ. This CDR3 contains 14 residues. CDR3 loop: CASSQDLGGTEAFF. CDR3 nucleotides: TGTGCCAGCAGCCAAGATCTCGGAGGTACTGAAGCTTTCTTT.

This sequence joins TRBV27 and TRBJ2-2; a weak D match, TRBD1 (5 bases). CDR1 and CDR2 from the germline V gene are MNHEY and SMNVEV (reference sequence). V shed 6 bases and J shed 0 bases, with 11 bases lying between them. This CDR3 contains 15 residues. This chain's CDR3 is CASRYDSPNTGELFF. CDR3 bases: TGTGCCAGCAGATATGACAGCCCGAACACCGGGGAGCTGTTTTTT.

The V call is TRBV15, the J call TRBJ1-2, with TRBD1 as a possible D gene (6 bases). The CDR3 covers 16 residues. Trimming stripped 1 base from V and 1 base from J, with 13 bases between. Germline lookup yields CDR1 LNHNV and CDR2 YYDKDF (reference sequence). The CDR3 DNA sequence: TGTGCCACCAGCAGAGGAGGAAACAGGGTTAACTATGGCTACACCTTC. Residues: CATSRGGNRVNYGYTF. The full variable domain, with the rest looked up from reference TRBV15 and TRBJ1-2, is DAMVIQNPRYQVTQFGKPVTLSCSQTLNHNVMYWYQQKSSQAPKLLFHYYDKDFNNEADTPDNFQSRRPNTSFCFLDIRSPGLGDTAMYLCATSRGGNRVNYGYTFGSGTRLTVV.

This sequence joins TRBV6-5 and TRBJ1-2; D unresolved. This CDR3 region has 14 residues. Germline V gives CDR1 MNHEY, CDR2 SVGAGI. Trimming shortened V by 2 bases and J by 8 bases, and 15 bases separated the two germline ends. For the CDR3, the DNA is TGTGCCAGCAGTTACGGGTACGGAGTAAAGGGCTACACCTTC. Amino acids: CASSYGYGVKGYTF.

In DNA form, the CDR3 reads TGTGCCAGTAGTATTCAGTTTGATCAGCCCCAGCATTTT. This encodes CASSIQFDQPQHF. The chain joins TRBV19 to TRBJ1-5, with unresolved D. Trimming cost V 3 bases and J 5 bases, with 8 bases left between them. Looked up from germline, CDR1 is LNHDA and CDR2 is SQIVND (reference sequence). The CDR3 loop spans 13 amino acids.

This chain connects TRBV27 to TRBJ2-5; the D gene is possibly TRBD2 (6 bases). CDR1 MNHEY and CDR2 SMNVEV come from the germline V gene (reference sequence). V lost 5 bases and J lost 5, with 15 bases in between. The CDR3 covers 14 residues. CDR3 nucleotide sequence: TGTGCCAGCAGTCGACTAGGCCTAGGGGAGACCCAGTACTTC. The encoded protein is CASSRLGLGETQYF.

This chain uses TRBV6-5 with TRBJ1-6, with a tentative D call TRBD1 (6 bases). The CDR3 contains 14 residues. The ends were cut back, 4 bases at V and 7 bases at J, with 11 bases in the middle. Germline lookup yields CDR1 MNHEY and CDR2 SVGAGI. The CDR3 DNA reads TGTGCCAGCAGTTTCCGACAGGCCAATTCACCCCTCCACTTT. Its translation: CASSFRQANSPLHF.

V usage is TRBV27 and J usage is TRBJ2-6, with 7 bases lining up with TRBD1. V was clipped by 1 base and J by 0 bases; unmatched bases: 6. From germline, CDR1 is MNHEY and CDR2 SMNVEV (reference sequence). The CDR3 is 18 amino acids. The CDR3 sequence: CASSLWTGSISGANVLTF. CDR3 bases: TGTGCCAGCAGTTTATGGACAGGCTCTATCTCTGGGGCCAACGTCCTGACTTTC.

This chain links TRBV25-1 with TRBJ2-7; TRBD2 aligns across 13 bases. The CDR3 is 18 amino acids. V shed 7 bases and J 6 bases; nucleotides not matched to a gene: 18. Germline loops: CDR1 MGHDK, CDR2 SYGVNS. CDR3 amino acids: CASNLSPQKLAGGSEQYF. The CDR3 DNA is TGTGCCAGCAATCTTTCTCCCCAAAAACTAGCGGGAGGGTCCGAGCAGTACTTC.

This clone is a singleton in its sample. The chain carries TRBV30 and TRBJ2-1, with TRBD1 as a possible D gene (5 bases). V was clipped by 5 bases and J by 3 bases, with 11 bases between them. Germline V gene sequence: CDR1 GTSNPN, CDR2 SVGIG (reference sequence). There are 13 residues in the CDR3. CDR3 DNA: TGTGCCTGGGAAGGGGAAAGCTACAATGAGCAGTTCTTC. Residues: CAWEGESYNEQFF.

V usage is TRBV7-2 and J usage is TRBJ2-7; 9 positions agree with TRBD1. The CDR3 runs 16 residues. With V trimmed by 0 bases and J by 4 bases, 7 bases remained unmatched. Germline values: CDR1 SGHTA, CDR2 FQGNSA. CDR3 in amino acids: CASSLARDREGYEQYF. CDR3 in DNA: TGTGCCAGCAGCTTAGCGCGGGACAGGGAAGGGTACGAGCAGTACTTC.